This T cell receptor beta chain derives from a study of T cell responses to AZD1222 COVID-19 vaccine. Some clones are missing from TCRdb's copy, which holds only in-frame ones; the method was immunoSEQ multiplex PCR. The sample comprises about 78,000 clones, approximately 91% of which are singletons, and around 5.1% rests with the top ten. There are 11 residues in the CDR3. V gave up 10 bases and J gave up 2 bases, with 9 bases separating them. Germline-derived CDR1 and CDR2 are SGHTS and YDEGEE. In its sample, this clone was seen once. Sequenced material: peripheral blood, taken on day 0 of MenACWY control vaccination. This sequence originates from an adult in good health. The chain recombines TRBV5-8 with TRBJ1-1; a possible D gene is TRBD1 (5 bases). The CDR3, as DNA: TGTGCCGCCGGGGCAAACACTGAAGCTTTCTTT. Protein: CAAGANTEAFF.